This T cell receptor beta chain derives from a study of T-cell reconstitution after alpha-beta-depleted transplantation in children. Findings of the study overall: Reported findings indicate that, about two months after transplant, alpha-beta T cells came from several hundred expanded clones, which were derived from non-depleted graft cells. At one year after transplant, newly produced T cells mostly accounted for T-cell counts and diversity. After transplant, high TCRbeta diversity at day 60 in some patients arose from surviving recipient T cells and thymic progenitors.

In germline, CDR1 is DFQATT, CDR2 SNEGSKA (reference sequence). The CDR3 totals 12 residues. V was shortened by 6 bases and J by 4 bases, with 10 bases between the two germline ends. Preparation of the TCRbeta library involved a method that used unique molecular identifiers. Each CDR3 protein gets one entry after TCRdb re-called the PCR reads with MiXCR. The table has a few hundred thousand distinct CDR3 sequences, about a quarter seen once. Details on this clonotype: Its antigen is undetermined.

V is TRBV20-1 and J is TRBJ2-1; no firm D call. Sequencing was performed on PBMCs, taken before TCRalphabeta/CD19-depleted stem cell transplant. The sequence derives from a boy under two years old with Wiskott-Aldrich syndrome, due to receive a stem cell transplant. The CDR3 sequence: CSADGRYNEQFF. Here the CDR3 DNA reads TGCAGTGCCGACGGGCGGTACAATGAGCAGTTCTTC.